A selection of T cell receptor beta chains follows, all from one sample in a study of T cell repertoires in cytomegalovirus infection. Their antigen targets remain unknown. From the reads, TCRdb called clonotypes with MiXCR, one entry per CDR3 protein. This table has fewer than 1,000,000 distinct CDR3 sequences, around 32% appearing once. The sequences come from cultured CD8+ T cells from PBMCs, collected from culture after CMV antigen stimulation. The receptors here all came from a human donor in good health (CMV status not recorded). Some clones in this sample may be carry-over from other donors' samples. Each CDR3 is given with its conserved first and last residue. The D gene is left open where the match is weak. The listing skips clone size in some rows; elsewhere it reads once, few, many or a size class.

CDR3aa: CASSSHNGELFF
CDR3nt: TGTGCCAGCAGTTCCCACAACGGGGAGCTGTTTTTT
d_gene: .
v_gene: TRBV6-5
j_gene: TRBJ2-2
abundance: .

CDR3aa: CASSQSLNTEAFF
CDR3nt: TGCGCCAGCAGCCAATCTTTGAACACTGAAGCTTTCTTT
d_gene: .
v_gene: TRBV4-1
j_gene: TRBJ1-1
abundance: few

CDR3aa: CASSIRGAGSDEQYF
CDR3nt: TGTGCCAGCTCTATTCGAGGGGCTGGGAGCGACGAGCAGTACTTC
d_gene: .
v_gene: TRBV18
j_gene: TRBJ2-7
abundance: .

CDR3aa: CASSPPLWGNTEAFF
CDR3nt: TGTGCCAGCTCACCACCGCTCTGGGGTAACACTGAAGCTTTCTTT
d_gene: .
v_gene: TRBV18
j_gene: TRBJ1-1
abundance: .

CDR3aa: CATSQNTGELFF
CDR3nt: TGTGCCACCAGTCAGAACACCGGGGAGCTGTTTTTT
d_gene: .
v_gene: TRBV24-1
j_gene: TRBJ2-2
abundance: .

CDR3aa: CASSLKVGEQNTIYF
CDR3nt: TGTGCCAGCAGCCTCAAGGTCGGGGAGCAAAACACCATATATTTT
d_gene: .
v_gene: TRBV4-2
j_gene: TRBJ1-3
abundance: few

CDR3aa: CASSLGPATQETQYF
CDR3nt: TGTGCTAGCAGCTTAGGCCCAGCGACCCAAGAGACCCAGTACTTC
d_gene: .
v_gene: TRBV7-6
j_gene: TRBJ2-5
abundance: few

CDR3aa: CASSLADRVIQETQYF
CDR3nt: TGTGCCAGCAGTTTAGCGGACAGGGTGATCCAAGAGACCCAGTACTTC
d_gene: TRBD1
v_gene: TRBV28
j_gene: TRBJ2-5
abundance: .

CDR3aa: CASSIGGTVEAFF
CDR3nt: TGTGCCAGTAGTATAGGGGGGACAGTAGAAGCTTTCTTT
d_gene: TRBD1
v_gene: TRBV19
j_gene: TRBJ1-1
abundance: many

CDR3aa: CASIEGPAAFF
CDR3nt: TGTGCCAGCATAGAGGGGCCAGCAGCTTTCTTT
d_gene: .
v_gene: TRBV25-1
j_gene: TRBJ1-1
abundance: .

CDR3aa: CASSRTGSGTDTQYF
CDR3nt: TGTGCCAGCAGTCGTACAGGGTCCGGCACAGATACGCAGTATTTT
d_gene: .
v_gene: TRBV12-3/TRBV12-4
j_gene: TRBJ2-3
abundance: few

CDR3aa: CASKIGNTIYF
CDR3nt: TGTGCCTCAAAAATTGGAAACACCATATATTTT
d_gene: .
v_gene: TRBV7-6
j_gene: TRBJ1-3
abundance: few

CDR3aa: CASRPGTYNRETQYF
CDR3nt: TGTGCCAGCAGGCCAGGGACATACAACCGGGAGACCCAGTACTTC
d_gene: .
v_gene: TRBV6-2/TRBV6-3
j_gene: TRBJ2-5
abundance: few

CDR3aa: CASLRSPFDRDTGELFF
CDR3nt: TGTGCCAGCCTTCGCTCCCCCTTCGACAGGGACACCGGGGAGCTGTTTTTT
d_gene: TRBD1
v_gene: TRBV2
j_gene: TRBJ2-2
abundance: .

CDR3aa: CASRQDTDTQYF
CDR3nt: TGTGCCAGCAGACAGGACACAGATACGCAGTATTTT
d_gene: .
v_gene: TRBV5-4
j_gene: TRBJ2-3
abundance: few

CDR3aa: CASSLGTGTGGYNEQFF
CDR3nt: TGTGCTAGCAGCTTGGGTACCGGGACAGGGGGCTACAATGAGCAGTTCTTC
d_gene: TRBD1
v_gene: TRBV7-6
j_gene: TRBJ2-1
abundance: .

CDR3aa: CASSFEFRDWGWDTQYF
CDR3nt: TGTGCCAGCAGTTTCGAATTCCGGGACTGGGGGTGGGATACGCAGTATTTT
d_gene: .
v_gene: TRBV28
j_gene: TRBJ2-3
abundance: .

CDR3aa: CASRKTTGMNTEAFF
CDR3nt: TGTGCCAGCAGAAAAACGACAGGGATGAACACTGAAGCTTTCTTT
d_gene: TRBD1
v_gene: TRBV6-2/TRBV6-3
j_gene: TRBJ1-1
abundance: .

CDR3aa: CSAHTGQGYGYTF
CDR3nt: TGCAGCGCCCATACGGGACAGGGCTATGGCTACACCTTC
d_gene: TRBD1
v_gene: TRBV29-1
j_gene: TRBJ1-2
abundance: .

CDR3aa: CAIMKGTGRNTGELFF
CDR3nt: TGTGCCATCATGAAGGGGACAGGGAGGAACACCGGGGAGCTGTTTTTT
d_gene: TRBD1
v_gene: TRBV10-3
j_gene: TRBJ2-2
abundance: few

CDR3aa: CASSQAGNRGFSPLHF
CDR3nt: TGCGCCAGCAGCCAAGCTGGAAACAGGGGATTTTCACCCCTCCACTTT
d_gene: TRBD1
v_gene: TRBV4-1
j_gene: TRBJ1-6
abundance: .

CDR3aa: CASSLPAGYQETQYF
CDR3nt: TGTGCCAGCAGCCTGCCGGCGGGGTACCAAGAGACCCAGTACTTC
d_gene: .
v_gene: TRBV7-9
j_gene: TRBJ2-5
abundance: few

CDR3aa: CSVGKGMNTEAFF
CDR3nt: TGCAGCGTTGGAAAGGGAATGAACACTGAAGCTTTCTTT
d_gene: .
v_gene: TRBV29-1
j_gene: TRBJ1-1
abundance: .